The 12 T cell receptor beta chains below come from one sample, sequenced in a study of T-cell memory formation after mild COVID-19. TCRdb reprocessed the 5' RACE reads with MiXCR, giving one entry per CDR3 protein. The profile shows roughly 500,000 distinct CDR3 sequences, roughly 21% of them singletons. Sequencing was carried out using PBMCs or a T cell subset sorted from them (not recorded which). Receptors were obtained from an adult woman who had mild COVID-19 (a few samples of this study predate the infection). Cell type and time point are not known.

This clonotype was detected a few times. The chain combines TRBV15 with TRBJ2-1; 8 positions agree with TRBD2. The CDR3 spans 15 residues. Germline V CDR1 and CDR2: LNHNV, YYDKDF (reference sequence). Germline trimming cut 0 bases from V and 6 bases from J; bases unmatched to any gene: 4. The CDR3 sequence is CATSREAGEANEQFF. CDR3 DNA sequence: TGTGCCACCAGCAGAGAAGCGGGAGAAGCCAATGAGCAGTTCTTC. Full variable domain (rest looked up from reference TRBV15 and TRBJ2-1): DAMVIQNPRYQVTQFGKPVTLSCSQTLNHNVMYWYQQKSSQAPKLLFHYYDKDFNNEADTPDNFQSRRPNTSFCFLDIRSPGLGDTAMYLCATSREAGEANEQFFGPGTRLTVL.

This clonotype was picked up a small number of times. This chain uses TRBV20-1 with TRBJ2-5; D is perhaps TRBD1 (7 bases). CDR1 DFQATT and CDR2 SNEGSKA come from the germline V gene (reference sequence). V was trimmed by 0 bases and J by 2 bases, leaving 16 bases between them. This CDR3 is 16 amino acids long. CDR3 in DNA: TGCAGTGCTAGAGAGGGCGCCAGGGGGGAACAAGAGACCCAGTACTTC. It encodes CSAREGARGEQETQYF.

This clonotype was detected ten times or more. This chain joins TRBV3-1 and TRBJ2-1; 12 bases match TRBD2. The length of the CDR3 is 18 residues. V shed 4 bases and J 4 bases; nucleotides not matched to a gene: 11. Germline V lookup: CDR1 LGHDT, CDR2 YNNKEL (reference sequence). The CDR3 region is CASSPRTSGTPPYNEQFF. The CDR3 coding sequence is TGTGCCAGCAGCCCTAGGACTAGCGGGACTCCTCCTTACAATGAGCAGTTCTTC.

V usage is TRBV7-9 and J usage is TRBJ1-4; the match to TRBD1 covers 9 bases. Germline CDR1 is SEHNR and CDR2 is FQNEAQ (reference sequence). Trimming removed 1 base from V and 8 bases from J; junction bases left unmatched: 8. The length of the CDR3 is 16 residues. The CDR3 DNA is TGTGCCAGCAGCTTAGGGACCGGGACAGGGAAGGAAAAACTGTTTTTT. It specifies CASSLGTGTGKEKLFF.

The table lists this clonotype with many counts. J is TRBJ2-5 and V is TRBV24-1; no clear D. Germline assignment: CDR1 KGHDR and CDR2 SFDVKD. The length of the CDR3 is 13 residues. Trimming shortened V by 3 bases and J by 7 bases, and 11 bases separated the two germline ends. CDR3 nucleotides: TGTGCCACCAGTGATGGGGTCTTCGGGACCCAGTACTTC. It specifies CATSDGVFGTQYF.

This clonotype was seen only a few times. CDR3 DNA: TGTGCCAGCAGTCCACTGGGACTAGCGGGAGAACAGCAGTTCTTC. Translating it yields CASSPLGLAGEQQFF. The V and J genes are TRBV27 and TRBJ2-1, with TRBD2 matching over 14 bases. Germline values: CDR1 MNHEY, CDR2 SMNVEV (reference sequence). This CDR3 has 15 amino acids. The V and J ends lost 5 bases and 11 bases, in that order; junction bases with no gene match: 8.

This clonotype has only a few counts. The chain combines TRBV24-1 with TRBJ2-2; 12 nucleotides line up with TRBD1. The V gene's germline CDR1 is KGHDR and CDR2 SFDVKD. This CDR3 is 17 amino acids long. The ends lost 1 base at V and 4 bases at J; junction bases unmatched: 3. This chain's CDR3 is CATSDFRDRGPTGELFF. As DNA, the CDR3 is TGTGCCACCAGTGATTTTCGGGACAGGGGGCCCACCGGGGAGCTGTTTTTT.

This clonotype showed up just a few times. V usage is TRBV21-1 and J usage is TRBJ1-1. TRBV21-1 is reported as a pseudogene. The CDR3 loop spans 15 amino acids. As DNA, the CDR3 is TGTGCCAGCAGTCCTGGTATTTACATGAACACTGAAGCTTTCTTT. Its translation is CASSPGIYMNTEAFF.

The chain links TRBV12-3 or TRBV12-4 to TRBJ2-7; TRBD2 is a possible D gene (6 bases). CDR3 length equals 13 residues. V was cut by 8 bases and J by 0 bases, with 11 bases left in between. Written as DNA, the CDR3 is TGTGCCAGCTCCGGACTAAACTCCTACGAGCAGTACTTC. This encodes CASSGLNSYEQYF.

The CDR3 nucleotides are TGTGCCAGCAGAGAACAACTAGCGGGGGGAGAGACCCAGTACTTC. Protein sequence: CASREQLAGGETQYF. The chain employs TRBV12-3 or TRBV12-4 and TRBJ2-5, with TRBD2 matching 12 bases. J lost 4 bases, V lost 6 bases, and 6 bases had no gene match. This CDR3 is 15 amino acids long.

V gene TRBV18 combines with J gene TRBJ1-4; 7 bases line up with TRBD1. This CDR3 region has 14 residues. The germline V gene has CDR1 KGHSH and CDR2 LQKENI. Trimming removed 6 bases from V and 8 bases from J; junction bases left unmatched: 9. The DNA of the CDR3 is TGTGCCAGCTCGCCTGGACAGGCCGGGGAAAAACTGTTTTTT. It yields the protein CASSPGQAGEKLFF.

This clonotype was observed a few times. The gene calls are TRBV7-8 and TRBJ2-7, with unresolved D. The CDR3 has 15 residues. Germline CDR1 and CDR2: SGHVS and FQNEAQ. V was shortened by 0 bases and J by 1 base, with 10 bases between the two germline ends. In DNA, the CDR3 is TGTGCCAGCAGCTTAGCGAGGCTCCCGTCCTACGAGCAGTACTTC. The encoded protein is CASSLARLPSYEQYF.